This T cell receptor beta chain emerged from a study of response to subunit inactivated influenza vaccine. MiXCR, run by TCRdb on the RT-PCR reads, gives a single entry per CDR3 protein. The sample consists of about 540,000 distinct CDR3 sequences, roughly 25% of them appearing once. Per germline, CDR1 SGHRS and CDR2 YFSETQ. CDR3 length: 14 residues. Trimming shortened V by 3 bases and J by 1 base, and 10 bases separated the two germline ends. This sample also belongs to another study, concerning T cells expressing NK-cell markers. According to that study: TCR beta cDNA was generated via 5'RACE template switching incorporating UMIs. The TCR beta repertoires were obtained from sorted CD3+CD56+NKG2C+, CD3+CD56+NKG2C- and CD3+CD56-NKG2C+ T cells. Of eight sequenced donors, seven were HCMV-seropositive and one HCMV-seronegative. Dominance of the CD3+CD56-NKG2C+ fraction by these clonotypes also held in a handful of donors.

Sequenced here: CD4+ T cells sorted from PBMCs, sampled 12 days after vaccination. V is TRBV5-1 and J is TRBJ2-5, with D unresolved. The source is a man aged 45 to 65 who received an inactivated influenza vaccine. DNA of the CDR3: TGCGCCAGCAGCTCCCTTCGCGCCCAAGAGACCCAGTACTTC. Translation: CASSSLRAQETQYF.